The 18 T cell receptor beta chains given below trace back to one sample, sequenced in a study of T-cell reconstitution after alpha-beta-depleted transplantation in children. Unique molecular identifiers featured in how the TCRbeta library was prepared. TCRdb called the PCR reads again in MiXCR, with one record for every CDR3 protein. The sample lists around 250,000 distinct CDR3 sequences; 9.9% were seen once. The material was PBMCs from the stem cell graft donor, obtained from the stem cell graft. The receptor set was obtained from a human donor who donated a stem cell graft to a child with SCID.

This clonotype showed up just a few times. This sequence joins TRBV7-9 and TRBJ1-2; D not certain. This CDR3 spans 13 amino acids. V was trimmed by 7 bases and J by 6 bases, leaving 15 bases between them. The V gene's germline CDR1 is SEHNR and CDR2 FQNEAQ (reference sequence). This chain's CDR3 is CASMRFTLDGYTF. The DNA of the CDR3 is TGTGCCAGCATGCGGTTTACCCTGGATGGCTACACCTTC.

V and J are TRBV12-3 or TRBV12-4 and TRBJ2-1; 8 nucleotides agree with TRBD1. This CDR3 is 15 amino acids long. The ends lost 3 bases at V and 4 bases at J; junction bases unmatched: 5. CDR3: CASSFGDRGYNEQFF. The CDR3 nucleotides are TGTGCCAGCAGTTTCGGTGACAGGGGATACAATGAGCAGTTCTTC.

The chain combines TRBV6-5 with TRBJ2-7; the match to TRBD2 covers 8 bases. V lost 0 bases to trimming and J lost 3 bases; unmatched junction nucleotides: 4. This CDR3 has 15 residues. In germline, CDR1 is MNHEY, CDR2 SVGAGI. The CDR3 region is CASSYSSGGVYEQYF. As DNA, the CDR3 is TGTGCCAGCAGTTACTCAAGCGGGGGAGTCTACGAGCAGTACTTC.

This clonotype was seen repeatedly, ten times or more. This sequence joins TRBV3-1 and TRBJ2-7; the D call may be TRBD1 or TRBD2 (5 bases each). Germline V gene data show CDR1 as LGHDT and CDR2 as YNNKEL (reference sequence). Trimming shortened V by 4 bases and J by 5 bases, and 9 bases separated the two germline ends. This CDR3 has 12 residues. The CDR3 protein is CASSRGRNEQYF. CDR3 DNA sequence: TGTGCCAGCAGCCGGGGACGTAACGAGCAGTACTTC.

This clonotype was observed at least ten times. The rearrangement uses TRBV11-2 and TRBJ2-1; possible D gene TRBD2, 6 bases. V was pared by 4 bases and J by 2 bases, with 6 bases between. Germline CDR1 reads SGHAT; CDR2 reads FQNNGV. The CDR3 contains 13 residues. In nucleotides, the CDR3 is TGTGCCAGCAGCTCTAGCGCCTACAATGAGCAGTTCTTC. Translated, it gives CASSSSAYNEQFF.

This clonotype came up a few times. This chain connects TRBV9 to TRBJ1-2; maybe TRBD1 (6 bases). V lost 0 bases to trimming and J lost 8 bases, with 14 bases between them. Germline V lookup: CDR1 SGDLS, CDR2 YYNGEE. The CDR3 is 14 amino acids. The CDR3 bases are TGTGCCAGCAGCGTAGTCCCGGAGGGGGGCGGCTACACCTTC. Its translation: CASSVVPEGGGYTF.

This clonotype was recorded many times. The chain recombines TRBV12-3 or TRBV12-4 with TRBJ2-1, with TRBD1 matching over 10 bases. The CDR3 spans 16 residues. V shed 6 bases and J 5 bases; nucleotides not matched to a gene: 10. The CDR3 DNA sequence: TGTGCCAGCAGCTCGATTAGACAGGGGGCACACAATGAGCAGTTCTTC. Amino acids: CASSSIRQGAHNEQFF.

This clonotype has only a few counts. The gene calls are TRBV5-1 and TRBJ1-6, with D perhaps TRBD1 (5 bases). Germline CDR1 and CDR2: SGHRS and YFSETQ. The V end was cut by 4 bases, the J end by 10 bases, with 18 bases between. There are 15 residues in the CDR3. The CDR3 region is CASSGLQGRRSPLHF. In DNA, the CDR3 is TGCGCCAGCAGCGGTCTTCAGGGTCGACGGTCACCCCTCCACTTT. The full variable domain, with the rest looked up from reference TRBV5-1 and TRBJ1-6, is KAGVTQTPRYLIKTRGQQVTLSCSPISGHRSVSWYQQTPGQGLQFLFEYFSETQRNKGNFPGRFSGRQFSNSRSEMNVSTLELGDSALYLCASSGLQGRRSPLHFGNGTRLTVT.

This clonotype occurred a few times. This sequence joins TRBV6-5 and TRBJ2-7; 8 positions match TRBD2. The trim removed 2 bases at V and 3 bases at J, leaving 9 bases unmatched. The CDR3 sequence is 16 residues long. Germline-derived CDR1 and CDR2 are MNHEY and SVGAGI. The CDR3 DNA follows: TGTGCCAGCAGTTACGCGGGGGGACGAAGCTTCTACGAGCAGTACTTC. Translating it yields CASSYAGGRSFYEQYF.

The chain couples TRBV12-3 or TRBV12-4 to TRBJ2-3; 8 positions agree with TRBD2. Germline trimming cut 6 bases from V and 5 bases from J; bases unmatched to any gene: 7. The CDR3 runs 14 residues. DNA for the CDR3: TGTGCCAGCAGCCAGCGGGGGCGGAGAGATACGCAGTATTTT. Amino acids: CASSQRGRRDTQYF.

This clonotype was seen at least ten times. V gene TRBV20-1 combines with J gene TRBJ2-7; 12 positions agree with TRBD1. Germline V CDR1 and CDR2: DFQATT, SNEGSKA (reference sequence). CDR3 length equals 13 residues. J was trimmed by 4 bases and V by 5 bases; bases with no gene match: 3. The DNA for the CDR3 is TGCAGTGCTCTGGGACAGGGGGCTTACGAGCAGTACTTC. Translating gives CSALGQGAYEQYF.

This sequence joins TRBV7-2 and TRBJ2-5, with 10 bases matching TRBD2. After removal of 6 bases from V and 3 bases from J, the junction contained 7 bases not matched to a gene. CDR3 length: 15 amino acids. The V gene's germline CDR1 is SGHTA and CDR2 FQGNSA. The CDR3 coding sequence is TGTGCCAGCAGTTACACTAGCGGGAAGAAAGAGACCCAGTACTTC. Translation gives CASSYTSGKKETQYF.

The V and J genes are TRBV7-2 and TRBJ1-5, with D unclear. There are 12 residues in the CDR3. Germline V CDR1 and CDR2: SGHTA, FQGNSA. The V and J ends lost 5 bases and 10 bases respectively, with 12 bases between them. This CDR3 is CASSLQYSPQHF. The CDR3 nucleotides read TGTGCCAGCAGCCTCCAGTACTCTCCCCAGCATTTT. The whole variable domain, remainder taken from reference TRBV7-2 and TRBJ1-5, is GAGVSQSPSNKVTEKGKDVELRCDPISGHTALYWYRQSLGQGLEFLIYFQGNSAPDKSGLPSDRFSAERTGGSVSTLTIQRTQQEDSAVYLCASSLQYSPQHFGDGTRLSIL.

This clonotype was picked up many times. The chain recombines TRBV20-1 with TRBJ2-1, with a possible D match to TRBD1 (6 bases). Trimming left V 0 bases short and J 3 bases short, with 12 bases between. From germline, CDR1 is DFQATT and CDR2 SNEGSKA (reference sequence). The length of the CDR3 is 15 residues. CDR3 sequence (DNA): TGCAGTGCTAGAGATGAGGGGGTCTACTACAATGAGCAGTTCTTC. Protein product: CSARDEGVYYNEQFF.

In its sample, this clonotype was seen a few times. The gene calls are TRBV3-1 and TRBJ2-7; 7 bases align to TRBD2. Germline values: CDR1 LGHDT, CDR2 YNNKEL (reference sequence). CDR3 length: 15 amino acids. Unmatched junction bases numbered 5, after V lost 0 bases and J lost 3 bases. The CDR3 bases are TGTGCCAGCAGCCAAGATCGGCGGGGGATCTACGAGCAGTACTTC. Translation: CASSQDRRGIYEQYF.

In its sample, this clonotype was seen a few times. V is TRBV21-1 and J is TRBJ1-5. TRBV21-1 is a pseudogene segment. The CDR3 totals 14 residues. In nucleotides, the CDR3 is TGTGCCAGCAGCAAAGTGAAGAAAAATCAGCCCCAGCATTTT. Its protein product is CASSKVKKNQPQHF.

This clonotype was seen many times. This chain links TRBV12-3 or TRBV12-4 with TRBJ2-1; no firm D call. V was pared by 8 bases and J by 6 bases, with 17 bases between. The CDR3 spans 14 residues. The CDR3 protein is CASEDGGAGNEQFF. The CDR3 DNA reads as TGTGCCAGCGAAGACGGCGGAGCTGGCAATGAGCAGTTCTTC.

This clonotype has a handful of counts. The chain is built from TRBV7-9 and TRBJ2-7, with D perhaps being TRBD1 or TRBD2 (5 bases each). The CDR3 sequence is 16 residues long. Germline CDR1 is SEHNR and CDR2 is FQNEAQ (reference sequence). V lost 4 bases and J lost 4, with 20 bases in between. CDR3 residues: CASSSTGTPEGYEQYF. CDR3 sequence (DNA): TGTGCCAGCAGCTCAACCGGGACCCCCGAGGGTTACGAGCAGTACTTC.